This TCR beta chain stems from a study of T cells after yellow fever vaccination. General study findings and limits: Booster samples showed a return of most primary-vaccination clones (roughly 96% CD4, around 85% CD8). CD4 and CD8 compartments shared a small share of clonotypes. Researchers cautioned that FACS-sorted repertoires could harbor abundant clonotypes contaminating from the bulk population.

This CDR3 is 14 amino acids long. Trimming took 9 bases from V and 0 from J, leaving 14 bases between them. Germline V gene lookup returns CDR1 MNHNS and CDR2 SASEGT. This clonotype was seen many times. Its antigen is currently unknown. A universal primer site and UMIs were added as TCR cDNA was made by 5'RACE template switching. From the 5' RACE reads, TCRdb called clonotypes with MiXCR, one entry per CDR3 protein. The sample has 250,000 to 400,000 distinct CDR3 sequences, 3.5% to 4.5% seen once. This clonotype was obtained from a young man who received the YFV17D yellow fever vaccine. The chain carries TRBV6-1 and TRBJ1-1, with D hard to call. Sequenced material: PBMCs, taken 15 days after the yellow fever booster vaccination. In DNA form, the CDR3 reads TGTGCCAGTCGAATAGACGAAATGAACACTGAAGCTTTCTTT. It is translated as CASRIDEMNTEAFF.